One and the same sample provided the 7 T cell receptor beta chains below, sequenced in a study of T cell responses to AZD1222 COVID-19 vaccine. The protocol was immunoSEQ multiplex PCR, while the TCRdb copy is restricted to in-frame clones and leaves out a portion. The repertoire holds over 120,000 clones, roughly 85% seen once, with more than 7% in the top ten. This specimen consisted of peripheral blood, obtained on day 0 of AZD1222 vaccination. Every receptor here comes from an adult in good health.

Worth noting for this clone: Other DNA sequences in this sample translate to the same CDR3. The chain joins TRBV10-3 to TRBJ1-1; 11 nucleotides agree with TRBD1. Trimming cost V 10 bases and J 3 bases; bases outside gene matches: 10. The CDR3 runs 15 residues. Germline CDR1 is ENHRY and CDR2 is SYGVKD. CDR3 bases: TGTGCCACCAAGGACAGGGGGCGCATGGACACTGAAGCTTTCTTT. It yields the protein CATKDRGRMDTEAFF.

V gene TRBV7-2 combines with J gene TRBJ2-1, with D perhaps assigned TRBD1 or TRBD2 (5 bases each). Germline CDR1 and CDR2: SGHTA and FQGNSA. The length of the CDR3 is 11 residues. With 9 bases removed from V and 15 bases from J, the gap between germline ends came to 18 bases. In DNA form, the CDR3 reads TGTGCCAGTAACCCTGGGACCCTTCCGTTCTTC. This codes for CASNPGTLPFF.

The chain links TRBV7-6 to TRBJ2-2; TRBD1 matches 7 bases. Per germline, CDR1 SGHVS and CDR2 FNYEAQ. The V and J ends lost 1 base and 4 bases, in that order; junction bases with no gene match: 6. The CDR3 is 16 residues long. The CDR3 reads CASSLVKGAGTGELFF. For the CDR3, the DNA is TGTGCCAGCAGCTTAGTAAAGGGGGCGGGCACCGGGGAGCTGTTTTTT.

This sequence joins TRBV15 and TRBJ2-5; no definite D call. Per the germline V gene, CDR1 is LNHNV and CDR2 is YYDKDF (reference sequence). The CDR3 consists of 13 residues. V was shortened by 0 bases and J by 6 bases, with 8 bases between the two germline ends. CDR3 sequence: CATSRDRQQTQYF. CDR3 coding DNA: TGTGCCACCAGCAGAGATCGGCAACAGACCCAGTACTTC.

The V call is TRBV5-1, the J call TRBJ1-1; TRBD1 might be the D (5 bases). Trimming stripped 3 bases from V and 1 base from J, with 19 bases between. CDR1 is SGHRS and CDR2 is YFSETQ in the germline V gene. The CDR3 has 17 amino acids. The CDR3 here is CASSSGPTYMENTEAFF. The CDR3 nucleotides are TGCGCCAGCAGCTCGGGACCCACATACATGGAGAACACTGAAGCTTTCTTT.

The chain uses TRBV10-2 and TRBJ2-3, with unresolved D. This CDR3 has 12 residues. V was cut by 3 bases and J by 6 bases, with 7 bases left in between. Germline CDR1 reads WSHSY; CDR2 reads SAAADI. The CDR3 nucleotides are TGCGCCAGCAGTGAAAGCTCGGATACGCAGTATTTT. It translates to CASSESSDTQYF.

V gene TRBV29-1 combines with J gene TRBJ1-3; D remains ambiguous. The CDR3 runs to 12 residues. CDR1 SQVTM and CDR2 ANQGSEA come from the germline V gene. Trimming shortened V by 5 bases and J by 3 bases, and 8 bases separated the two germline ends. CDR3 sequence reads: CSVMRFGNTIYF. CDR3 bases: TGCAGCGTTATGAGGTTTGGAAACACCATATATTTT.